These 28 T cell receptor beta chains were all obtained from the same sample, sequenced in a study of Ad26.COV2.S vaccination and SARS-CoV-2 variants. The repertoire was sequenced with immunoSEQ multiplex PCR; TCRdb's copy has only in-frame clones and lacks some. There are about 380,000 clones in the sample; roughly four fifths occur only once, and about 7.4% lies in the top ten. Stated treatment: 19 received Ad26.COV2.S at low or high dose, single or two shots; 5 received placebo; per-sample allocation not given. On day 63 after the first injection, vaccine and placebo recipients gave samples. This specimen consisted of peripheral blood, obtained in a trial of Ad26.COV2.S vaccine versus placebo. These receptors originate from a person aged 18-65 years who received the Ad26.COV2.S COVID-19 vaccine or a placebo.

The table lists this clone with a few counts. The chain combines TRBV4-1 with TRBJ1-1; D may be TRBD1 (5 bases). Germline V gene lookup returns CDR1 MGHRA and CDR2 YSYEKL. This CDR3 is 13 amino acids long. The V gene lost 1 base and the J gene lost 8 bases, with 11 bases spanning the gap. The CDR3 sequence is CASSQAGRGEAFF. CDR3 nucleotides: TGCGCCAGCAGCCAAGCGGGTAGGGGAGAAGCTTTCTTT.

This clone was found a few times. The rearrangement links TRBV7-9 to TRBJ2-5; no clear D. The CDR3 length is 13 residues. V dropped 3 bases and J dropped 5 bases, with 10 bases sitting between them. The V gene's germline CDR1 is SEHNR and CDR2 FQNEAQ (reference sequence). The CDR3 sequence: CASSLTAQETQYF. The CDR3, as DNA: TGTGCCAGCAGCTTGACCGCCCAGGAGACCCAGTACTTC.

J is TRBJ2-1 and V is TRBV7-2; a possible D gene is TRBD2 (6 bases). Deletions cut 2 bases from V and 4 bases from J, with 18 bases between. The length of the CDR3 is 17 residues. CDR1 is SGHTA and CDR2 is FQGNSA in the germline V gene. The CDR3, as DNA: TGTGCCAGCAGCTTAACTCGCCCGGGGGACTCGTACAATGAGCAGTTCTTC. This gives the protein CASSLTRPGDSYNEQFF.

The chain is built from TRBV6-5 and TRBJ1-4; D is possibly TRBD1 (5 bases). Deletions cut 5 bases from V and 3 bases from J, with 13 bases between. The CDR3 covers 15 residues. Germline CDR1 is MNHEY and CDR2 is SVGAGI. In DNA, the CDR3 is TGTGCCAGCAGTAGCCGGGGGACTGCTAATGAAAAACTGTTTTTT. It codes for CASSSRGTANEKLFF.

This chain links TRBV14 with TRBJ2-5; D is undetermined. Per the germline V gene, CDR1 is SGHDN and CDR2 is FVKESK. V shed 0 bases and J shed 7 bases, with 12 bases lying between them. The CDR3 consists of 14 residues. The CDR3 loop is CASSQDRLVGTQYF. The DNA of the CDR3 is TGTGCCAGCAGCCAAGACCGGCTAGTTGGGACCCAGTACTTC.

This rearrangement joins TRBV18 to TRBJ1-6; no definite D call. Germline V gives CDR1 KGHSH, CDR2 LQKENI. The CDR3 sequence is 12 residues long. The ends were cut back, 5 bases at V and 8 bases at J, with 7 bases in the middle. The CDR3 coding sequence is TGTGCCAGCTCATACCAGGATTCACCCCTCCACTTT. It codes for CASSYQDSPLHF.

CDR3 in DNA: TGTGCCAGCAGATACAGGGGGCCCGAGCAGTACTTC. Translation gives CASRYRGPEQYF. The V gene is TRBV7-8, the J gene TRBJ2-7; 9 bases match TRBD1. Germline loops: CDR1 SGHVS, CDR2 FQNEAQ. After removal of 6 bases from V and 6 bases from J, the junction contained 3 bases not matched to a gene. This CDR3 comprises 12 residues.

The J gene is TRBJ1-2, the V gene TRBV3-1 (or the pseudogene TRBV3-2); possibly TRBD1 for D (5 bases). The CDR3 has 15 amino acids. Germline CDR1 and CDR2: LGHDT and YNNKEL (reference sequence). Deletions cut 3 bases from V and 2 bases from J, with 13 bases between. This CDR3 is CASSQLAGGNYGYTF. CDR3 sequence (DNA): TGTGCCAGCAGCCAGCTCGCCGGGGGAAACTATGGCTACACCTTC.

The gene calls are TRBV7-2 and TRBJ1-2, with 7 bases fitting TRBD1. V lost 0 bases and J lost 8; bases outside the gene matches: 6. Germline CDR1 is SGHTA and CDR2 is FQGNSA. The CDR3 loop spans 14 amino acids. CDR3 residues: CASSLADRVEGYTF. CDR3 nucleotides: TGTGCCAGCAGCTTAGCCGACAGGGTTGAAGGCTACACCTTC.

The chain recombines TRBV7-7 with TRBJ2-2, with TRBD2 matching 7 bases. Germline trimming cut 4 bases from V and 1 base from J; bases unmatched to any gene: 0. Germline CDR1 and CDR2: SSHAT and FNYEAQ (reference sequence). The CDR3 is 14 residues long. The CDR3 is CASSSSGNTGELFF. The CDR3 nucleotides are TGTGCCAGCAGCTCTAGCGGGAACACCGGGGAGCTGTTTTTT.

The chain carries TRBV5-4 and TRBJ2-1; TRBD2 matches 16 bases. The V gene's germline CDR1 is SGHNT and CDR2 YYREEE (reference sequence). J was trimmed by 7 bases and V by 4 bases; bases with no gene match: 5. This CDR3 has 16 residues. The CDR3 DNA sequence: TGTGCCAGCAGCCCGGGGACTAGCGGGGGGGTGAATGAGCAGTTCTTC. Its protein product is CASSPGTSGGVNEQFF.

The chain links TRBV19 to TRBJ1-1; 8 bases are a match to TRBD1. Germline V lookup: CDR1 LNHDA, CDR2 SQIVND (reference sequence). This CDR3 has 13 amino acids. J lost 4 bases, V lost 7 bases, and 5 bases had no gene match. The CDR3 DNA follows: TGTGCCAGTAAACAGGGGGGCGGCACTGAAGCTTTCTTT. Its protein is CASKQGGGTEAFF.

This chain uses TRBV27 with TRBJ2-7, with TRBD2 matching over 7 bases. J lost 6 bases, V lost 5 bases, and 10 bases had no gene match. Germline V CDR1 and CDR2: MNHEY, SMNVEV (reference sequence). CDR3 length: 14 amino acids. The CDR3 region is CASSPYGREGEQYF. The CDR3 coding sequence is TGTGCCAGCAGTCCCTATGGGAGGGAAGGCGAGCAGTACTTC.

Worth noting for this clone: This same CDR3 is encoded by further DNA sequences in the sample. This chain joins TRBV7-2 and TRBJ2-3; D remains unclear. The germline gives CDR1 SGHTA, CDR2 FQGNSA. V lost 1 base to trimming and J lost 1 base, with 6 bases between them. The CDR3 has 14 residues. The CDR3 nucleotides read TGTGCCAGCAGCTTAGGACCCGGCACAGATACGCAGTATTTT. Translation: CASSLGPGTDTQYF.

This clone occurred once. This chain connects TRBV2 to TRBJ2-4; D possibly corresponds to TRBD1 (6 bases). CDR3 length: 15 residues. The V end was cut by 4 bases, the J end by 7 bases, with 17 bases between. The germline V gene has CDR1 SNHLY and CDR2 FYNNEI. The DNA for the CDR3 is TGTGCCAGCAGTGCGAAGACAGGTCTGGGGAACATTCAGTACTTC. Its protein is CASSAKTGLGNIQYF.

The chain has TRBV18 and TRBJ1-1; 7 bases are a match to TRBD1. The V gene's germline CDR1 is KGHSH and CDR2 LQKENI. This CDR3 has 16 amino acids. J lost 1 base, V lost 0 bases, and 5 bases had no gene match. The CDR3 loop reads CASSPPPRTGNTEAFF. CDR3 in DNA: TGTGCCAGCTCACCACCACCCCGGACAGGGAACACTGAAGCTTTCTTT.

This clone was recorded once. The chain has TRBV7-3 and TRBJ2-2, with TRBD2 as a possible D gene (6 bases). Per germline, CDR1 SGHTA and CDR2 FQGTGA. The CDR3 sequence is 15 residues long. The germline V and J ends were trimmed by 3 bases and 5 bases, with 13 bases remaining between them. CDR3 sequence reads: CASSLEGKSTGELFF. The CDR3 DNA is TGTGCCAGCAGCTTGGAGGGCAAGAGTACCGGGGAGCTGTTTTTT.

CDR3 nucleotides: TGTGCCAGCAGTCCCCGGGGGGTGACAGATACGCAGTATTTT. Its translation is CASSPRGVTDTQYF. The chain recombines TRBV6-5 with TRBJ2-3; 7 nucleotides align to TRBD2. Per the germline V gene, CDR1 is MNHEY and CDR2 is SVGAGI. The V and J ends lost 5 bases and 3 bases, in that order; junction bases with no gene match: 5. This CDR3 comprises 14 residues.

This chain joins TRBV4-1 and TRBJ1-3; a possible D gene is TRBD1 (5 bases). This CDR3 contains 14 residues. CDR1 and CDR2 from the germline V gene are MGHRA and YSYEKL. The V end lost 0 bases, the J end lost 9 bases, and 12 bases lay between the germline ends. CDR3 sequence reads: CASSQDRVGGTIYF. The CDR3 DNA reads TGCGCCAGCAGCCAAGATCGCGTGGGGGGCACCATATATTTT.

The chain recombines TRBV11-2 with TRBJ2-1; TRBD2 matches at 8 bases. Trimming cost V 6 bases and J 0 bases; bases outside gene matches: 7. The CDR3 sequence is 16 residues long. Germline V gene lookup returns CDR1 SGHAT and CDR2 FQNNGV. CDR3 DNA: TGTGCCAGCAGGGGAGGGGGGACTAGCTCCTACAATGAGCAGTTCTTC. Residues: CASRGGGTSSYNEQFF.

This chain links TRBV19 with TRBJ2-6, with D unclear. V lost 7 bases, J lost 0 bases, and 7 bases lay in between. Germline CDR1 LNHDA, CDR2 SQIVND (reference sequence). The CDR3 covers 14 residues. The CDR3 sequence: CASTRSSGANVLTF. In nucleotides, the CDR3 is TGTGCCAGTACCCGGTCCTCTGGGGCCAACGTCCTGACTTTC.

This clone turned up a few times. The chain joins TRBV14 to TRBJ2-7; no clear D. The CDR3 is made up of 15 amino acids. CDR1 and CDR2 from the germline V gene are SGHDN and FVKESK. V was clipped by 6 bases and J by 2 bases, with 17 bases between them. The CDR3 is CASSQLLAVTYEQYF. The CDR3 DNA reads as TGTGCCAGCAGTCAACTCCTGGCGGTTACCTACGAGCAGTACTTC.

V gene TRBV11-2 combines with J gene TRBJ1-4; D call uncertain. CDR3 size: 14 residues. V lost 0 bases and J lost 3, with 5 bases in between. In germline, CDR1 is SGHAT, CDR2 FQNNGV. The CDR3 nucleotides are TGTGCCAGCAGCTTAGAACAGTCTAATGAAAAACTGTTTTTT. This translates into CASSLEQSNEKLFF.

CDR3 amino acids: CASSATGDGEPQHF. The CDR3, as DNA: TGTGCCAGCAGCGCCACAGGGGATGGTGAGCCCCAGCATTTT. The chain carries TRBV9 and TRBJ1-5; 7 bases match TRBD1. The CDR3 sequence is 14 residues long. V lost 3 bases and J lost 8; bases outside the gene matches: 8. Germline CDR1 and CDR2: SGDLS and YYNGEE.

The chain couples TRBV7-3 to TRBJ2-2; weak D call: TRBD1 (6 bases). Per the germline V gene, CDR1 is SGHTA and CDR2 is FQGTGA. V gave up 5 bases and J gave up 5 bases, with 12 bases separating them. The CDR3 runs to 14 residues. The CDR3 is CASSPGHLTGELFF. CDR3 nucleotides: TGTGCCAGCAGCCCGGGACATTTAACCGGGGAGCTGTTTTTT. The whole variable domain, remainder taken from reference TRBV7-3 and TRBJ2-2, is GAGVSQTPSNKVTEKGKYVELRCDPISGHTALYWYRQSLGQGPEFLIYFQGTGAADDSGLPNDRFFAVRPEGSVSTLKIQRTERGDSAVYLCASSPGHLTGELFFGEGSRLTVL.

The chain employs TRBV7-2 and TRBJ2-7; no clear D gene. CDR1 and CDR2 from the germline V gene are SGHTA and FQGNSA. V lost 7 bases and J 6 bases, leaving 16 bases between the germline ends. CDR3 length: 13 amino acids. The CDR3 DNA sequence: TGTGCCAGCACCCCATACCCTCCTGGCGAGCAGTACTTC. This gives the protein CASTPYPPGEQYF.

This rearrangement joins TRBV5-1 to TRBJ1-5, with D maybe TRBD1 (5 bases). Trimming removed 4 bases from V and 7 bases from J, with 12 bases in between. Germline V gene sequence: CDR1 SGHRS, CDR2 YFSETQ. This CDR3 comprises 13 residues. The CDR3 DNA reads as TGCGCCAGCAGCGAGCGGGGCGACCAGCCCCAGCATTTT. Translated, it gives CASSERGDQPQHF.

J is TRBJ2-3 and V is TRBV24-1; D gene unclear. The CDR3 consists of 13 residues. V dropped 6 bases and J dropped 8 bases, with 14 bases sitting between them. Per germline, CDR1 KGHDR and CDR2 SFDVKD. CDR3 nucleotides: TGTGCCACCAGTTCTTGGGCCGTAGGTACGCAGTATTTT. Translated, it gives CATSSWAVGTQYF.